This T cell receptor beta chain was captured in a study of blood T cell repertoires in COVID-19. The length of the CDR3 is 15 residues. Germline V lookup: CDR1 KGHDR, CDR2 SFDVKD. V trimming: 7 bases; J trimming: 3 bases; junction bases outside the gene matches: 6. Clones were sequenced by immunoSEQ multiplex PCR, and TCRdb holds only the in-frame ones, with some missing. The profile shows about 200,000 clones, about four fifths of them singletons. This sequence was found in a woman aged 50 to 60 who had been exposed to COVID-19. Material for sequencing was PBMCs or T cells enriched from blood (not recorded which). This rearrangement joins TRBV24-1 to TRBJ2-3; TRBD1 matches 10 bases. The CDR3 region is CATRGQGPGTDTQYF. The CDR3 bases are TGTGCCACCAGGGGACAGGGGCCGGGTACAGATACGCAGTATTTT.